This TCR beta chain was profiled in a study of T cells in localized non-small cell lung cancer. Libraries were prepared by immunoSEQ multiplex PCR; TCRdb keeps only in-frame clonotypes and omits some of them. The table lists about 21,000 clones, about four fifths of them singletons. Study-wide points: Adjacent lung was found to contain a median about 50 of the top 100 tumor clones.

Remarks on this clone: Its target is unknown.

The CDR3 covers 17 residues. CDR1 and CDR2 (germline): LGHNA, YNFKEQ. V lost 0 bases, J lost 4 bases, and 4 bases stayed unmatched. This receptor was taken from a man aged 40 to 75 with stage I lung adenocarcinoma. The chain recombines TRBV4-2 with TRBJ2-2; 11 nucleotides line up with TRBD2. Source: peripheral blood, taken before any cancer treatment. CDR3 sequence (DNA): TGTGCCAGCAGCCAAGAAGTAGCGGGGGGGCCCACCGGGGAGCTGTTTTTT. Translated: CASSQEVAGGPTGELFF.